Presented here are 25 T cell receptor beta chains from one specimen sequenced in a study of glioma-infiltrating T cells. Amplification of TCR alpha and beta CDR3 regions from RNA used iRepertoire nested multiplex PCR. TCRdb reprocessed the multiplex PCR reads with MiXCR, giving one entry per CDR3 protein. The table lists 9,500 to 15,000 distinct CDR3 sequences, about a quarter of them singletons. The sample taken for sequencing was glioma tissue, nonneoplastic brain tissue, or PBMCs (not recorded which). The receptors originated from a human donor with low-grade glioma or glioblastoma, undergoing nonglioma brain surgery, or in good health (not recorded which).

Ten or more counts support this clonotype. This chain joins TRBV28 and TRBJ2-3; perhaps TRBD2 as D (5 bases). CDR1 is MDHEN, CDR2 SYDVKM, per germline. This CDR3 is built from 15 residues. Trimming cost V 4 bases and J 6 bases, with 17 bases left between them. In DNA, the CDR3 is TGTGCCAGCAGTTCCCCCCGAGCGGCCCGCGATACGCAGTATTTT. This gives the protein CASSSPRAARDTQYF.

The genes are TRBV7-6 and TRBJ2-7; 8 bases are a match to TRBD2. Losses at the gene ends were 5 bases for V and 3 bases for J; bases not matched to a gene: 6. This CDR3 region has 14 residues. CDR1 and CDR2 (germline): SGHVS, FNYEAQ. The CDR3 loop reads CASSRGLDVYEQYF. CDR3 nucleotides: TGTGCCAGCAGCAGGGGACTAGACGTCTACGAGCAGTACTTC.

In this sample, this clonotype turned up many times. This rearrangement joins TRBV20-1 to TRBJ2-7, with 8 bases aligning to TRBD2. V trimming: 5 bases; J trimming: 7 bases; junction bases outside the gene matches: 16. This CDR3 has 15 residues. The V gene's germline CDR1 is DFQATT and CDR2 SNEGSKA (reference sequence). Written as DNA, the CDR3 is TGCAGTGCTGGACATTTCGGCGGGAGGCGAGGGGAGCAGTACTTC. Amino acid sequence: CSAGHFGGRRGEQYF.

This clonotype came up a few times. Given a much more abundant clone one base away, this may be a read error. Here the CDR3 omits its conserved ending phenylalanine or tryptophan, so a read error is the likely source. This chain joins TRBV6-1 and TRBJ2-7; TRBD2 agrees at 11 bases. Germline V gene sequence: CDR1 MNHNS, CDR2 SASEGT. With 7 bases clipped from V and 5 bases from J, the junction kept 1 base outside the gene matches. The CDR3 consists of 12 residues. CDR3 sequence: CASTLAGDEQYL. DNA for the CDR3: TGTGCCAGCACACTAGCGGGAGACGAGCAGTACCTC.

This clonotype was recorded many times. The V call is TRBV27, the J call TRBJ2-2; a weak D match, TRBD2 (5 bases). V gave up 6 bases and J gave up 7 bases, with 15 bases separating them. This CDR3 has 14 amino acids. CDR1 and CDR2 (germline): MNHEY, SMNVEV (reference sequence). The CDR3 sequence: CASRPARAGGELFF. CDR3 in DNA: TGTGCCAGCAGGCCCGCACGGGCGGGCGGGGAGCTGTTTTTT.

Regarding this clonotype: A read error may explain this, as a much larger clone is one base away. V is TRBV11-3 and J is TRBJ2-1, with D possibly being TRBD2 (5 bases). Germline CDR1 and CDR2: SGHNT and YENEEA. The CDR3 covers 13 residues. Trimming cost V 4 bases and J 7 bases, with 11 bases left between them. The CDR3 loop reads CASSSSRENEQFF. CDR3 DNA: TGTGCCAGCAGCTCGTCCCGGGAAAATGAGCAGTTCTTC.

This clonotype has a handful of counts. CDR3 region: CSAILGSKGYGYTF. The CDR3 DNA follows: TGCAGTGCTATATTAGGGTCGAAAGGCTATGGCTACACCTTC. The chain is built from TRBV20-1 and TRBJ1-2, with unresolved D. CDR1 DFQATT and CDR2 SNEGSKA come from the germline V gene (reference sequence). The CDR3 covers 14 residues. The ends were cut back, 4 bases at V and 4 bases at J, with 16 bases in the middle.

The chain joins TRBV29-1 to TRBJ2-6; 8 nucleotides align to TRBD1. In germline, CDR1 is SQVTM, CDR2 ANQGSEA. V dropped 7 bases and J dropped 0; count of bases not matched to a gene: 5. The CDR3 has 15 residues. This CDR3 is CSARTGSSGANVLTF. In nucleotides, the CDR3 is TGCAGCGCGAGGACAGGGTCCTCTGGGGCCAACGTCCTGACTTTC.

This clonotype was counted many times. This chain connects TRBV10-3 to TRBJ2-1, with 7 bases aligning to TRBD1. Germline V gene sequence: CDR1 ENHRY, CDR2 SYGVKD. Germline trimming cut 0 bases from V and 1 base from J; bases unmatched to any gene: 3. The CDR3 has 16 residues. The CDR3 here is CAISESRTGSYNEQFF. The CDR3 coding sequence is TGTGCCATCAGTGAGTCCAGGACAGGTTCCTACAATGAGCAGTTCTTC.

With respect to this clonotype: Possible read error: a much larger clone is one base away. The chain has TRBV27 and TRBJ2-1, with 8 bases lining up with TRBD1. This CDR3 comprises 17 residues. The germline CDR1 and CDR2 sequences are MNHEY and SMNVEV (reference sequence). The ends lost 0 bases at V and 6 bases at J; junction bases unmatched: 10. CDR3: CASSLSSGTGWINEQFF. The CDR3 DNA reads TGTGCCAGCAGTTTATCTTCCGGGACAGGTTGGATCAATGAGCAGTTCTTC.

Many counts were recorded for this clonotype. The V and J genes are TRBV28 and TRBJ1-1; D gene ambiguous. The ends were cut back, 5 bases at V and 3 bases at J, with 4 bases in the middle. This CDR3 spans 11 amino acids. Germline lookup yields CDR1 MDHEN and CDR2 SYDVKM. The CDR3 bases are TGTGCCAGCAGTAAAGACACTGAAGCTTTCTTT. Translated: CASSKDTEAFF.

At least ten counts were recorded for this clonotype. The chain joins TRBV20-1 to TRBJ2-1; possibly TRBD2 for D (5 bases). V shed 1 base and J shed 0 bases, with 10 bases lying between them. Germline assignment: CDR1 DFQATT and CDR2 SNEGSKA (reference sequence). CDR3 size: 15 residues. Here the CDR3 DNA reads TGCAGTGCTAGAGGCTCCGGGGACTCCTACAATGAGCAGTTCTTC. Protein sequence: CSARGSGDSYNEQFF.

This clonotype was detected once. This may stem from a read error, because a much larger clone lies one nucleotide away. This chain links TRBV6-6 with TRBJ2-1, with 7 bases identical to TRBD2. The CDR3 extends over 15 amino acids. The germline CDR1 and CDR2 sequences are MNHNY and SVGAGI (reference sequence). J was trimmed by 4 bases and V by 6 bases; bases with no gene match: 9. The CDR3 protein is CASRDGLAVYNEQFF. CDR3 nucleotides: TGTGCCAGCAGGGACGGCCTAGCGGTATACAATGAGCAGTTCTTC.

This clonotype was counted at least ten times. The CDR3 spells CSAQWGGLNEQFF. The CDR3 DNA sequence: TGCAGTGCTCAGTGGGGGGGCCTCAATGAGCAGTTCTTC. This chain uses TRBV20-1 with TRBJ2-1; perhaps TRBD2 as D (7 bases). The V end was cut by 5 bases, the J end by 6 bases, with 14 bases between. CDR1 and CDR2 (germline): DFQATT, SNEGSKA (reference sequence). The CDR3 consists of 13 residues.

Regarding this clonotype: A much larger clonotype is one base distant, so this may be a read error. V and J are TRBV7-9 and TRBJ1-2; TRBD1 matches at 8 bases. This CDR3 is 12 amino acids long. The junction had 2 bases not matched to a gene; V was cut back by 5 bases and J by 6 bases. The germline V gene has CDR1 SEHNR and CDR2 FQNEAQ (reference sequence). This chain's CDR3 is CASSTQGDGYTF. DNA for the CDR3: TGTGCCAGCAGCACACAGGGGGATGGCTACACCTTC.

This clonotype was recorded a few times. The rearrangement joins TRBV2 to TRBJ2-7; the match to TRBD2 covers 11 bases. The V gene end was trimmed by 4 bases and the J gene end by 2 bases; junction bases not matched to a gene: 10. Per the germline V gene, CDR1 is SNHLY and CDR2 is FYNNEI. The CDR3 runs 17 residues. CDR3 nucleotide sequence: TGTGCCAGCAGTGTGTGGGCTAGCGGGAGGACCGCCTACGAGCAGTACTTC. Its protein product is CASSVWASGRTAYEQYF.

This clonotype was counted a few times. A much larger clonotype is one base distant, so this may be a read error. The genes are TRBV20-1 and TRBJ2-7; a weak D match, TRBD2 (5 bases). V was clipped by 5 bases and J by 7 bases, with 18 bases between them. The CDR3 is made up of 13 amino acids. In germline, CDR1 is DFQATT, CDR2 SNEGSKA (reference sequence). The CDR3 loop is CSALDGDVGEQYF. CDR3 coding DNA: TGCAGTGCTTTAGACGGGGATGTCGGGGAGCAGTACTTC.

Details on this clonotype: Being one base from a much bigger clone, this may be a read error. The rearrangement links TRBV2 to TRBJ2-1; D tentatively reads TRBD1 or TRBD2 (5 bases each). V was cut by 0 bases and J by 13 bases, with 10 bases left in between. Germline V gene data show CDR1 as SNHLY and CDR2 as FYNNEI. CDR3 length: 12 residues. CDR3 in amino acids: CASSEAIGTQFF. As DNA, the CDR3 is TGTGCCAGCAGTGAAGCTATCGGGACCCAGTTCTTC.

On this clonotype itself: This may be a read error: a much more frequent sequence differs by one nucleotide. The chain uses TRBV4-1 and TRBJ1-1, with 7 nucleotides matching TRBD1. The germline gives CDR1 MGHRA, CDR2 YSYEKL. This CDR3 contains 16 residues. The CDR3 region has the DNA TGCGCCAGCAGCGAAGATCTAGGGCAGGGGGACACTGAAGCTTTCTTT. Its translation is CASSEDLGQGDTEAFF.

The chain recombines TRBV11-1 with TRBJ2-3; 9 bases match TRBD2. V gave up 5 bases and J gave up 4 bases; unmatched junction bases: 22. CDR3 length equals 20 residues. The germline gives CDR1 SGHAT, CDR2 FQDESV (reference sequence). The CDR3: CASSGQMDLGSGSRSDTQYF. The DNA for the CDR3 is TGTGCCAGCAGCGGCCAAATGGATTTGGGTAGCGGGAGTCGGTCAGATACGCAGTATTTT.

For this clonotype: This likely comes from a read error, as the CDR3 has no conserved phenylalanine or tryptophan at its end. The chain has TRBV10-2 and TRBJ1-5; 7 nucleotides match TRBD1. CDR1 is WSHSY, CDR2 SAAADI, per germline. The CDR3 runs 14 residues. The CDR3 loop is CATDTGEINQPQHS. The CDR3 DNA is TGTGCCACAGATACAGGGGAGATCAATCAGCCCCAGCATTCT.

This clonotype is judged medium-sized. The chain couples TRBV4-1 to TRBJ1-1; D remains unclear. Looked up from germline, CDR1 is MGHRA and CDR2 is YSYEKL. V shed 3 bases and J shed 0 bases, with 8 bases lying between them. The CDR3 consists of 14 residues. The CDR3 region has the DNA TGCGCCAGCAGCCATGGTACAGTGAACACTGAAGCTTTCTTT. It encodes CASSHGTVNTEAFF.

The rearrangement links TRBV29-1 to TRBJ1-4; D may be TRBD1 (6 bases). This CDR3 has 13 amino acids. V lost 7 bases and J 8 bases, leaving 17 bases between the germline ends. Germline CDR1 is SQVTM and CDR2 is ANQGSEA. The CDR3 sequence is CSATRGSGEKLFF. In DNA, the CDR3 is TGCAGCGCCACAAGGGGGTCAGGGGAAAAACTGTTTTTT.

V and J are TRBV5-1 and TRBJ2-7; 10 positions agree with TRBD1. The CDR3 covers 15 residues. Germline CDR1 reads SGHRS; CDR2 reads YFSETQ. Unmatched junction bases numbered 8, after V lost 3 bases and J lost 5 bases. CDR3 protein: CASSSVLGQGNEQYF. The CDR3 DNA follows: TGCGCCAGCAGCTCCGTTCTGGGACAGGGGAACGAGCAGTACTTC.

The V gene is TRBV28, the J gene TRBJ2-7; D is unresolved. This CDR3 is built from 13 residues. Germline CDR1 MDHEN, CDR2 SYDVKM. With 7 bases removed from V and 2 bases from J, the gap between germline ends came to 12 bases. Here the CDR3 DNA reads TGTGCCAGCACCCAAATCTATCCCTACGAGCAGTACTTC. Residues: CASTQIYPYEQYF.